Listed below are T cell receptor beta chains from one sample, sequenced in a study of response to subunit inactivated influenza vaccine. Using its own MiXCR run on the RT-PCR reads, TCRdb lists one record per CDR3 protein. Seen here are 600,000 to 850,000 distinct CDR3 sequences, roughly 15% observed once, and the top ten hold 7.5% to 8%. This specimen consisted of PBMCs from blood, obtained 14 to 15 days before vaccination. These receptors all come from a middle-aged man who received an inactivated influenza vaccine. The CDR3 runs from the conserved cysteine through the conserved F or W. The D gene is left open where the match is weak. A row's size may be missing; if present it is once, few, many or a size class.

j_gene,abundance,d_gene,v_gene,CDR3aa,CDR3nt
TRBJ2-7,many,.,TRBV4-1,CASSQRTESSYEQYF,TGCGCCAGCAGCCAAAGGACAGAGAGCTCCTACGAGCAGTACTTC
TRBJ2-7,many,.,TRBV5-1,CASSLGSSSYEQYF,TGTGCCAGCAGTTTGGGCTCCAGCTCCTACGAGCAGTACTTC
TRBJ2-4,many,TRBD2,TRBV7-2,CASSSGAGVSNIQYF,TGTGCCAGCAGCTCCGGGGCGGGAGTGTCAAACATTCAGTACTTC
TRBJ2-6,.,TRBD2,TRBV5-1,CASSLAGGTGANVLTF,TGCGCCAGCAGCTTGGCGGGGGGAACTGGGGCCAACGTCCTGACTTTC
TRBJ2-2,few,TRBD1,TRBV2,CASSERGRVGELFF,TGTGCCAGCAGTGAAAGGGGGCGTGTCGGGGAGCTGTTTTTT
TRBJ2-1,few,.,TRBV4-1,CASSPFGDSSYNEQFF,TGCGCCAGCAGCCCCTTCGGAGACAGCTCCTACAATGAGCAGTTCTTC
TRBJ1-5,few,TRBD1,TRBV20-1,CSASATGEVNQPQHF,TGCAGTGCTAGCGCTACAGGGGAAGTTAATCAGCCCCAGCATTTT
TRBJ1-3,many,.,TRBV12-3/TRBV12-4,CASSSLNSGNTIYF,TGTGCCAGCAGTTCCCTAAACTCTGGAAACACCATATATTTT
TRBJ1-1,.,TRBD1,TRBV27,CASSLGGRGRAFF,TGTGCCAGCAGTTTAGGAGGGAGGGGGCGAGCTTTCTTT
TRBJ2-3,.,.,TRBV19,CASSARQKADTQYF,TGTGCCAGTAGTGCCAGACAGAAGGCAGATACACAGTATTTT
TRBJ2-1,few,.,TRBV4-1,CASSQKEGRSYNEQFF,TGCGCCAGCAGCCAAAAAGAAGGAAGGTCCTACAATGAGCAGTTCTTC
TRBJ2-7,many,TRBD2,TRBV4-1,CASSIAGGRNEQYF,TGCGCCAGCTCGATAGCGGGGGGGCGGAACGAGCAGTACTTC
TRBJ1-3,few,.,TRBV4-1,CASSQEYSSGNTIYF,TGCGCCAGCAGCCAAGAATATTCCTCTGGAAACACCATATATTTT
TRBJ1-2,.,.,TRBV4-2,CASSHGTPGDGYTF,TGTGCCAGCAGCCACGGGACCCCGGGGGATGGCTACACCTTC
TRBJ2-3,.,TRBD2,TRBV29-1,CSAGLAGGYTDTQYF,TGCAGCGCTGGACTAGCGGGAGGTTACACAGATACGCAGTATTTT
TRBJ2-1,once,.,TRBV29-1,CSVVGGFPYNEQFF,TGCAGCGTCGTTGGTGGGTTCCCCTACAATGAGCAGTTCTTC
TRBJ2-1,few,TRBD2,TRBV7-2,CASSLGSGGAFNEQFF,TGTGCCAGCAGCTTGGGGAGCGGGGGGGCTTTTAATGAGCAGTTCTTC
TRBJ2-3,few,TRBD1,TRBV12-3/TRBV12-4,CASSPRTGNTDTQYF,TGTGCCAGCAGTCCTCGGACAGGGAACACAGATACGCAGTATTTT
TRBJ2-5,many,TRBD2,TRBV11-3,CASSPGGGDQETQYF,TGTGCCAGCAGCCCCGGCGGGGGGGATCAAGAGACCCAGTACTTC
TRBJ1-1,few,.,TRBV6-2/TRBV6-3,CASSYALNTEAFF,TGTGCCAGCAGTTACGCTCTGAACACTGAAGCTTTCTTT